The 19 T cell receptor beta chains below were found in one sample sequenced in a study of T cell repertoires in cytomegalovirus infection. From the reads, TCRdb called clonotypes with MiXCR, one entry per CDR3 protein. The sample includes around 740,000 distinct CDR3 sequences, roughly a third of them seen just once. Material for sequencing was PBMCs. The receptor source for this set is a human donor in good health (CMV status not recorded). Some clones in this sample may be carry-over from other donors' samples.

V is TRBV7-8 and J is TRBJ2-3, with TRBD2 as a possible D gene (6 bases). Germline CDR1 and CDR2: SGHVS and FQNEAQ. This CDR3 spans 18 amino acids. The V and J ends lost 2 bases and 0 bases respectively, with 18 bases between them. CDR3 coding DNA: TGTGCCAGCAGCTTATTTTCCCGGGGGACCACTAGCACAGATACGCAGTATTTT. Translating it yields CASSLFSRGTTSTDTQYF. Variable domain in full (rest from reference TRBV7-8 and TRBJ2-3): GAGVSQSPRYKVAKRGQDVALRCDPISGHVSLFWYQQALGQGPEFLTYFQNEAQLDKSGLPSDRFFAERPEGSVSTLKIQRTQQEDSAVYLCASSLFSRGTTSTDTQYFGPGTRLTVL.

This clonotype was recorded at least ten times. CDR3 residues: CASSYSTGTQYF. CDR3 coding DNA: TGTGCCAGCAGTTACTCGACAGGGACCCAGTACTTC. The chain combines TRBV6-2 or TRBV6-3 with TRBJ2-5, with a possible D match to TRBD1 (6 bases). Trimming stripped 0 bases from V and 7 bases from J, with 6 bases between. CDR3 length equals 12 residues. CDR1 is MNHEY, CDR2 SVGEGT, per germline.

The gene calls are TRBV19 and TRBJ1-2; no reliable D call. This CDR3 is 13 amino acids long. V was cut by 4 bases and J by 1 base, with 7 bases left in between. CDR1 and CDR2 from the germline V gene are LNHDA and SQIVND (reference sequence). The CDR3 coding sequence is TGTGCCAGTAGTACATCGTATAACTATGGCTACACCTTC. It specifies CASSTSYNYGYTF.

This clonotype was seen a few times. The V gene is TRBV7-2, the J gene TRBJ2-3; D not resolved. The CDR3 spans 14 residues. Germline V lookup: CDR1 SGHTA, CDR2 FQGNSA. Trimming removed 1 base from V and 4 bases from J, with 9 bases in between. Here the CDR3 reads CASSLVWSADTQYF. CDR3 coding DNA: TGTGCCAGCAGCTTAGTTTGGTCAGCAGATACGCAGTATTTT.

The sample holds one count of this clonotype. A much larger clone differs by one base, so this may be a read error. The chain is built from TRBV7-6 and TRBJ2-1; 8 bases are shared with TRBD2. Germline-derived CDR1 and CDR2 are SGHVS and FNYEAQ. The CDR3 sequence is 15 residues long. CDR3: CASSLGGGNYNEQLF. CDR3 bases: TGTGCCAGCAGCTTAGGCGGGGGGAACTACAATGAGCAGTTATTC.

The rearrangement uses TRBV7-9 and TRBJ1-1; weak D call: TRBD1 (5 bases). The CDR3 runs to 16 residues. V dropped 5 bases and J dropped 4 bases, with 20 bases sitting between them. CDR1 is SEHNR, CDR2 FQNEAQ, per germline (reference sequence). In DNA, the CDR3 is TGTGCCAGCAGCCGCTCAGTGGGGACGGCGGGCACTGAAGCTTTCTTT. Translated: CASSRSVGTAGTEAFF.

A word on this clonotype: This clone may be a read error of a much larger clone one base away. This CDR3 fails to terminate in the conserved phenylalanine or tryptophan, so it likely reflects a read error. This rearrangement joins TRBV7-9 to TRBJ1-1; D may be TRBD1 (6 bases). V lost 1 base, J lost 1 base, and 16 bases lay in between. The CDR3 consists of 17 residues. Germline CDR1 reads SEHNR; CDR2 reads FQNEAQ (reference sequence). This chain's CDR3 is CASSLVTDSLKNTEAFC. The CDR3 bases are TGTGCCAGCAGCTTAGTAACGGACAGCCTAAAGAACACTGAAGCTTTCTGT.

The sample holds many counts of this clonotype. This chain uses TRBV6-1 with TRBJ2-7; D assignment may be TRBD1 or TRBD2 (5 bases each). Per germline, CDR1 MNHNS and CDR2 SASEGT. Trimming removed 10 bases from V and 2 bases from J, with 24 bases in between. The CDR3 has 16 amino acids. Here the CDR3 DNA reads TGTGCCACCAAATCCGGGGCGTTTGAGGGGACCTACGAGCAGTACTTC. It specifies CATKSGAFEGTYEQYF.

This rearrangement joins TRBV19 to TRBJ1-1; possibly TRBD1 for D (5 bases). V lost 5 bases and J lost 8, with 18 bases in between. Germline CDR1 and CDR2: LNHDA and SQIVND (reference sequence). The CDR3 consists of 14 residues. CDR3 DNA: TGTGCCAGTAGTTCACATCAAGCCGGGGACGAAGCTTTCTTT. The encoded protein is CASSSHQAGDEAFF.

With respect to this clonotype: Germline is not matched at one junction end, which may reflect a read error. The chain joins TRBV7-8 to TRBJ1-3; possibly TRBD1 for D (5 bases). This CDR3 contains 15 residues. CDR1 is SGHVS, CDR2 FQNEAQ, per germline. CDR3 sequence reads: CARSWDGRSGNTISF. DNA of the CDR3: TGTGCCAGAAGCTGGGACGGGCGCTCTGGAAACACCATATCTTTT.

This clonotype came up a few times. The rearrangement joins TRBV9 to TRBJ1-5; D is undetermined. CDR1 and CDR2 from the germline V gene are SGDLS and YYNGEE. Between the trimmed V and J ends, which lost 2 bases and 0 bases, there was a span of 9 bases. This CDR3 region has 15 residues. In DNA, the CDR3 is TGTGCCAGCAGCGTCTCTGGGAATAGCAATCAGCCCCAGCATTTT. Translated, it gives CASSVSGNSNQPQHF. The whole variable domain, filled in from reference TRBV9 and TRBJ1-5, reads DSGVTQTPKHLITATGQRVTLRCSPRSGDLSVYWYQQSLDQGLQFLIQYYNGEERAKGNILERFSAQQFPDLHSELNLSSLELGDSALYFCASSVSGNSNQPQHFGDGTRLSIL.

The J gene is TRBJ2-2, the V gene TRBV7-2, with D hard to call. Per germline, CDR1 SGHTA and CDR2 FQGNSA. Trimming took 4 bases from V and 3 from J, leaving 9 bases between them. This CDR3 region has 14 residues. CDR3 DNA: TGTGCCAGCAGCTCTCAGATGCACACCGGGGAGCTGTTTTTT. Encoded protein: CASSSQMHTGELFF.

In its sample, this clonotype was seen many times. The chain is built from TRBV7-2 and TRBJ2-1; D not resolved. Trimming left V 2 bases short and J 4 bases short, with 12 bases between. The CDR3 has 15 amino acids. CDR1 is SGHTA and CDR2 is FQGNSA in the germline V gene. The CDR3, as DNA: TGTGCCAGCAGCTTATTCCTTTCGGTGTACAATGAGCAGTTCTTC. This sequence encodes CASSLFLSVYNEQFF.

In this sample, this clonotype turned up a few times. V gene TRBV19 combines with J gene TRBJ1-2; 7 bases match TRBD1. V shed 10 bases, J shed 2 bases, and the junction held 4 bases outside the gene matches. The CDR3 runs 12 residues. Germline V gene sequence: CDR1 LNHDA, CDR2 SQIVND (reference sequence). CDR3 nucleotides: TGTGCCATTCCGACAGGGAACTATGGCTACACCTTC. Translating gives CAIPTGNYGYTF.

This rearrangement joins TRBV6-2 or TRBV6-3 to TRBJ2-7; 8 positions agree with TRBD1. After removal of 6 bases from V and 2 bases from J, the junction contained 3 bases not matched to a gene. From germline, CDR1 is MNHEY and CDR2 SVGEGT. This CDR3 region has 13 residues. In DNA, the CDR3 is TGTGCCAGCAGCGACAGGGGTACCTACGAGCAGTACTTC. This translates into CASSDRGTYEQYF.

This clonotype was seen more than once but under ten times. The chain is built from TRBV29-1 and TRBJ2-2; D unresolved. The germline V gene encodes CDR1 SQVTM and CDR2 ANQGSEA. CDR3 size: 13 residues. V dropped 7 bases and J dropped 6 bases, with 15 bases sitting between them. CDR3 protein: CSAATSGPGELFF. DNA for the CDR3: TGCAGCGCCGCAACCTCAGGCCCCGGGGAGCTGTTTTTT.

The chain couples TRBV28 to TRBJ1-5; D is undetermined. The CDR3 has 13 residues. V lost 7 bases and J 2 bases, leaving 9 bases between the germline ends. Germline CDR1 and CDR2: MDHEN and SYDVKM. CDR3 sequence (DNA): TGTGCCAGCAAACATTCCGGCAATCAGCCCCAGCATTTT. Translation: CASKHSGNQPQHF.

This clonotype has only a few counts. This chain uses TRBV20-1 with TRBJ1-4; TRBD1 might be the D (6 bases). Germline CDR1 DFQATT, CDR2 SNEGSKA (reference sequence). The CDR3 sequence is 14 residues long. Deletions cut 3 bases from V and 5 bases from J, with 13 bases between. For the CDR3, the DNA is TGCAGTGCTAGTAGTCGCAGGGGCAATGAAAAACTGTTTTTT. The encoded protein is CSASSRRGNEKLFF.

This chain uses TRBV18 with TRBJ2-5; D is uncertain. The CDR3 has 14 amino acids. Germline V CDR1 and CDR2: KGHSH, LQKENI. The ends were cut back, 0 bases at V and 7 bases at J, with 12 bases in the middle. Here the CDR3 reads CASSPPGSVMTQYF. The CDR3 region has the DNA TGTGCCAGCTCACCACCCGGATCAGTCATGACCCAGTACTTC. Full variable domain (remainder filled in from reference TRBV18 and TRBJ2-5): NAGVMQNPRHLVRRRGQEARLRCSPMKGHSHVYWYRQLPEEGLKFMVYLQKENIIDESGMPKERFSAEFPKEGPSILRIQQVVRGDSAAYFCASSPPGSVMTQYFGPGTRLLVL.